Presented here are 17 T cell receptor beta chains from one specimen sequenced in a study of blood T cells in healthy people across ages. Together with a sample-barcoded 5' primer, a J-beta primer mix was included in a second PCR lasting roughly 6 to 12 cycles. TCRdb re-called the 5' RACE reads with MiXCR, one entry per CDR3 protein. Among around 1,700,000 distinct CDR3 sequences listed, 25% to 30% were seen once. The source material was blood. Receptors were obtained from a young woman in good health.

The V call is TRBV20-1, the J call TRBJ2-3; D gene unclear. Germline V gene lookup returns CDR1 DFQATT and CDR2 SNEGSKA (reference sequence). Trimming took off 0 bases at V and 4 bases at J, with 8 bases between the two ends. The CDR3 length is 13 residues. CDR3 amino acids: CSARDQESDTQYF. In nucleotides, the CDR3 is TGCAGTGCTAGAGATCAAGAATCAGATACGCAGTATTTT.

This clonotype was observed a few times. The chain has TRBV10-3 and TRBJ2-7, with TRBD2 identical over 7 bases. This CDR3 comprises 14 residues. The trim removed 6 bases at V and 6 bases at J, leaving 11 bases unmatched. Germline V gives CDR1 ENHRY, CDR2 SYGVKD. The CDR3 DNA sequence: TGTGCCATCAGAACGAGGGCGGGAGATGGCGAGCAGTACTTC. It yields the protein CAIRTRAGDGEQYF.

This clonotype showed up just a few times. V gene TRBV3-1 combines with J gene TRBJ2-7, with 8 bases lining up with TRBD1. The CDR3 consists of 14 residues. V dropped 3 bases and J dropped 7; count of bases not matched to a gene: 8. From germline, CDR1 is LGHDT and CDR2 YNNKEL (reference sequence). CDR3 sequence: CASSQMTGVKEQYF. The CDR3 nucleotides read TGTGCCAGCAGCCAGATGACAGGGGTAAAGGAGCAGTACTTC.

J is TRBJ2-5 and V is TRBV20-1; TRBD2 agrees at 7 bases. Germline CDR1 and CDR2: DFQATT and SNEGSKA (reference sequence). This CDR3 is built from 16 residues. V shed 0 bases, J shed 5 bases, and the junction held 12 bases outside the gene matches. The CDR3 spells CSARDVREGLGETQYF. Written as DNA, the CDR3 is TGCAGTGCTAGAGATGTGAGGGAGGGCCTCGGGGAGACCCAGTACTTC.

This sequence joins TRBV5-1 and TRBJ2-2; perhaps TRBD1 as D (6 bases). Germline CDR1 is SGHRS and CDR2 is YFSETQ. V was pared by 0 bases and J by 2 bases, with 11 bases between. The CDR3 runs 16 residues. The CDR3 loop is CASSLATGTNTGELFF. As DNA, the CDR3 is TGCGCCAGCAGCTTGGCCACAGGGACCAACACCGGGGAGCTGTTTTTT.

This clonotype was seen only a few times. The V call is TRBV11-1, the J call TRBJ2-7; D is unresolved. The V gene's germline CDR1 is SGHAT and CDR2 FQDESV (reference sequence). Trimming stripped 4 bases from V and 0 bases from J, with 28 bases between. CDR3 length: 20 amino acids. CDR3 amino acids: CASSSPFVVCVRRRSYEQYF. The CDR3 region has the DNA TGTGCCAGCAGCTCACCGTTTGTAGTGTGTGTCCGACGTCGCTCCTACGAGCAGTACTTC.

The CDR3, as DNA: TGTGCCAGCAGCCGGCGGGGGGACAGGGGGGACGAGCAGTACTTC. It encodes CASSRRGDRGDEQYF. The chain recombines TRBV7-9 with TRBJ2-7, with TRBD1 identical over 11 bases. The junction had 8 bases not matched to a gene; V was cut back by 5 bases and J by 5 bases. The CDR3 runs 15 residues. CDR1 is SEHNR, CDR2 FQNEAQ, per germline (reference sequence).

Regarding this clonotype: It may be a read error: a sequence one base away is much more abundant. The V and J genes are TRBV7-2 and TRBJ2-1; D unclear. The length of the CDR3 is 13 residues. V was shortened by 1 base and J by 13 bases, with 14 bases between the two germline ends. Germline CDR1 and CDR2: SGHTA and FQGNSA. CDR3 nucleotides: TGTGCCAGCAGCTTAGAAGCCGTGGAGACCCAGTTCTTC. Translating it yields CASSLEAVETQFF. Full variable domain (outside the CDR3, taken from reference TRBV7-2 and TRBJ2-1): GAGVSQSPSNKVTEKGKDVELRCDPISGHTALYWYRQSLGQGLEFLIYFQGNSAPDKSGLPSDRFSAERTGGSVSTLTIQRTQQEDSAVYLCASSLEAVETQFFGPGTRLTVL.

This clonotype was observed a handful of times. The junction shows a germline mismatch at one end, possibly a read error. DNA of the CDR3: TGTGCCAGCAGGGAAGGGACATATTACGAGCAGTACTTC. Amino acid sequence: CASREGTYYEQYF. This chain links TRBV2 with TRBJ2-7; D might be TRBD1 (6 bases). Germline CDR1 reads SNHLY; CDR2 reads FYNNEI. This CDR3 is built from 13 residues.

The V call is TRBV24-1, the J call TRBJ2-5; D not resolved. This CDR3 comprises 14 residues. Germline lookup yields CDR1 KGHDR and CDR2 SFDVKD. The ends were cut back, 7 bases at V and 7 bases at J, with 18 bases in the middle. In DNA, the CDR3 is TGTGCCACCAGGGAATCCGGCCAACGCAGGACCCAGTACTTC. It yields the protein CATRESGQRRTQYF.

This chain connects TRBV20-1 to TRBJ1-2; weak D call: TRBD1 (5 bases). The V gene's germline CDR1 is DFQATT and CDR2 SNEGSKA (reference sequence). CDR3 length: 11 residues. The V end was cut by 6 bases, the J end by 8 bases, with 13 bases between. In nucleotides, the CDR3 is TGCAGTGCGCGACAGAGGAAGGGCTACACCTTC. Translation: CSARQRKGYTF.

This clonotype was recorded a few times. One end of the junction fails to match germline, which may point to a read error. The chain combines TRBV7-2 with TRBJ2-6; the D gene is possibly TRBD1 (5 bases). Germline V gene data show CDR1 as SGHTA and CDR2 as FQGNSA. This CDR3 contains 16 residues. The CDR3 region has the DNA TGTGCCAGCAGCCTGGATGGTAACTCTGGGGCCAACTTCCTGACTTTC. The encoded protein is CASSLDGNSGANFLTF.

In DNA form, the CDR3 reads TGTGCCAGCAGCCTCCCGGGACTAGGTAGCTCCTACGAGCAGTACTTC. Its translation is CASSLPGLGSSYEQYF. The chain uses TRBV7-2 and TRBJ2-7; 8 positions match TRBD2. Germline CDR1 and CDR2: SGHTA and FQGNSA. This CDR3 region has 16 residues. The V and J ends lost 5 bases and 0 bases, in that order; junction bases with no gene match: 9.

The chain joins TRBV29-1 to TRBJ1-2; perhaps TRBD1 as D (5 bases). CDR1 SQVTM and CDR2 ANQGSEA come from the germline V gene. CDR3 length: 11 amino acids. The CDR3: CTTFGGDGYTF. CDR3 nucleotide sequence: TGCACCACCTTCGGGGGGGATGGCTACACCTTC.

This clonotype was seen only a few times. This chain connects TRBV4-2 to TRBJ2-7; D is possibly TRBD2 (6 bases). Germline CDR1 reads LGHNA; CDR2 reads YNFKEQ. This CDR3 comprises 16 residues. V was shortened by 0 bases and J by 1 base, with 13 bases between the two germline ends. In DNA form, the CDR3 reads TGTGCCAGCAGCCAAGATTTGTCAGGGACTTCCTACGAGCAGTACTTC. This translates into CASSQDLSGTSYEQYF.

Only one count was recorded for this clonotype. The chain combines TRBV27 with TRBJ1-5; no definite D call. Germline assignment: CDR1 MNHEY and CDR2 SMNVEV (reference sequence). The CDR3 is 15 residues long. The ends were cut back, 2 bases at V and 5 bases at J, with 13 bases in the middle. The CDR3 here is CASSLRQSGDQPQHF. DNA of the CDR3: TGTGCCAGCAGTTTACGCCAGAGCGGGGATCAGCCCCAGCATTTT.

With regard to this clonotype: Relative to the germline gene, one junction end is altered; a read error may explain this. V usage is TRBV18 and J usage is TRBJ2-6, with 7 bases aligning to TRBD1. The CDR3 has 15 residues. Per germline, CDR1 KGHSH and CDR2 LQKENI. The CDR3 coding sequence is TGTGCCAGCTCATCCACAGGGGCTGGGGCCAACGTCCCGACTTTC. This encodes CASSSTGAGANVPTF.